This note documents a single T cell receptor beta chain sequence. The CDR3 covers 15 residues. V lost 3 bases and J lost 0; bases outside the gene matches: 5. Germline V CDR1 and CDR2: SGDLS, YYNGEE. The data derive from a study of technical replicates of blood from four donors. Sequencing was performed with immunoSEQ multiplex PCR; in TCRdb, only in-frame clones are kept and a portion is missing. The sample contains approximately 80,000 clones, about 89% of which appear only once. Sequenced material: T cells isolated from PBMCs. The chain recombines TRBV9 with TRBJ2-5, with 7 bases identical to TRBD1. This clonotype was obtained from a human donor in good health. The CDR3 protein is CASSAQGMYQETQYF. CDR3 DNA sequence: TGTGCCAGCAGCGCACAGGGGATGTACCAAGAGACCCAGTACTTC.